What follows are 31 T cell receptor beta chains derived from one specimen sequenced in a study of T cell responses to AZD1222 COVID-19 vaccine. Profiling relied on immunoSEQ multiplex PCR, and the TCRdb table lists in-frame clones only, not all of them. Of over 90,000 clones listed, about nine tenths were seen once; the top ten hold 4% to 5.5%. The input for sequencing was peripheral blood, taken on day 0 of AZD1222 vaccination. Receptors were obtained from an adult in good health.

The rearrangement links TRBV4-1 to TRBJ2-5; TRBD1 might be the D (5 bases). V lost 2 bases and J lost 5, with 15 bases in between. The length of the CDR3 is 15 residues. Germline loops: CDR1 MGHRA, CDR2 YSYEKL. DNA of the CDR3: TGCGCCAGCAGCCAACTCCTAGGGGCCGGGGAGACCCAGTACTTC. Its translation: CASSQLLGAGETQYF.

This clone has more than one count but fewer than ten. This chain uses TRBV29-1 with TRBJ2-3, with 7 bases fitting TRBD2. This CDR3 has 14 residues. The junction had 3 bases not matched to a gene; V was cut back by 3 bases and J by 0 bases. CDR1 is SQVTM and CDR2 is ANQGSEA in the germline V gene. The CDR3 protein is CSVDGGGSTDTQYF. In DNA, the CDR3 is TGCAGCGTTGATGGGGGGGGGAGCACAGATACGCAGTATTTT.

V and J are TRBV15 and TRBJ1-2; 7 bases are a match to TRBD1. J was trimmed by 5 bases and V by 5 bases; bases with no gene match: 8. Germline CDR1 is LNHNV and CDR2 is YYDKDF (reference sequence). There are 14 residues in the CDR3. Written as DNA, the CDR3 is TGTGCCACCAGCGCCCAGGGACAGACTTATGGCTACACCTTC. It specifies CATSAQGQTYGYTF.

The sample holds one count of this clone. J is TRBJ2-7 and V is TRBV3-1 (or the pseudogene TRBV3-2); 12 bases agree with TRBD1. The CDR3 loop spans 14 amino acids. V lost 5 bases to trimming and J lost 7 bases; unmatched junction nucleotides: 6. Germline V CDR1 and CDR2: LGHDT, YNNKEL (reference sequence). The CDR3, as DNA: TGTGCCAGCAGCTATGGGACAGGGGGCAGGGAGCAGTACTTC. Translation: CASSYGTGGREQYF.

The V call is TRBV9, the J call TRBJ1-1; 7 nucleotides agree with TRBD1. This CDR3 has 13 residues. Per germline, CDR1 SGDLS and CDR2 YYNGEE. Unmatched junction bases numbered 6, after V lost 5 bases and J lost 5 bases. The CDR3 nucleotides read TGTGCCAGCAGTGCAGGGGGTACTACTGAAGCTTTCTTT. Its translation is CASSAGGTTEAFF.

The chain uses TRBV7-2 and TRBJ1-5, with a possible D match to TRBD1 (5 bases). The germline CDR1 and CDR2 sequences are SGHTA and FQGNSA. CDR3 size: 15 residues. V shed 1 base and J shed 6 bases, with 13 bases lying between them. CDR3 loop: CASSLVAGIVQPQHF. The CDR3 nucleotides are TGTGCCAGCAGCTTAGTAGCAGGGATTGTTCAGCCCCAGCATTTT. The full variable domain, completed using reference TRBV7-2 and TRBJ1-5, is GAGVSQSPSNKVTEKGKDVELRCDPISGHTALYWYRQSLGQGLEFLIYFQGNSAPDKSGLPSDRFSAERTGGSVSTLTIQRTQQEDSAVYLCASSLVAGIVQPQHFGDGTRLSIL.

The chain combines TRBV21-1 with TRBJ2-7; no DNA check was done on the table's D call, TRBD1. TRBV21-1 is a documented pseudogene. The CDR3 is made up of 16 amino acids. The DNA for the CDR3 is TGTGCCAGCAGACCCCAAGGGACAGGGGGGTTCTACGAGCAGTACTTC. Its protein is CASRPQGTGGFYEQYF.

The chain recombines TRBV6-5 with TRBJ1-5; 8 bases agree with TRBD1. This CDR3 contains 16 residues. Germline assignment: CDR1 MNHEY and CDR2 SVGAGI. V gave up 1 base and J gave up 5 bases; unmatched junction bases: 7. CDR3 coding DNA: TGTGCCAGCAGTTACTATCCGACAGGGGTGGATCAGCCCCAGCATTTT. It yields the protein CASSYYPTGVDQPQHF.

The rearrangement links TRBV24-1 to TRBJ2-1; a weak D match, TRBD2 (6 bases). Trimming removed 5 bases from V and 1 base from J, with 11 bases in between. CDR1 and CDR2 from the germline V gene are KGHDR and SFDVKD. The length of the CDR3 is 15 residues. In DNA, the CDR3 is TGTGCCACCAGTGCCGGGGGTAATTCCTACAATGAGCAGTTCTTC. Residues: CATSAGGNSYNEQFF.

The chain links TRBV28 to TRBJ1-1; the D gene is possibly TRBD1 (5 bases). This CDR3 is 15 amino acids long. With 3 bases removed from V and 3 bases from J, the gap between germline ends came to 14 bases. The germline CDR1 and CDR2 sequences are MDHEN and SYDVKM. CDR3 region: CASSFSLGGDTEAFF. The CDR3 coding sequence is TGTGCCAGCAGTTTTTCCTTGGGGGGGGACACTGAAGCTTTCTTT.

This clone was counted once. The rearrangement links TRBV6-5 to TRBJ2-3, with D possibly TRBD2 on 7 matching bases. Per the germline V gene, CDR1 is MNHEY and CDR2 is SVGAGI. The CDR3 extends over 16 amino acids. Trimming shortened V by 0 bases and J by 0 bases, and 10 bases separated the two germline ends. The CDR3 nucleotides are TGTGCCAGCAGTTACTCTGGGGGGGCGAGCACAGATACGCAGTATTTT. Translated: CASSYSGGASTDTQYF.

The DNA of the CDR3 is TGTGCCAGCAGCCAAGATCTCCTGGCGGGCCTCAATGAGCAGTTCTTC. It yields the protein CASSQDLLAGLNEQFF. The rearrangement links TRBV3-1 (or the pseudogene TRBV3-2) to TRBJ2-1, with D perhaps TRBD2 (5 bases). CDR3 length: 16 amino acids. V lost 0 bases and J 6 bases, leaving 15 bases between the germline ends. In germline, CDR1 is LGHDT, CDR2 YNNKEL (reference sequence).

The CDR3 sequence: CASGLEVSGGPNYEQYF. DNA of the CDR3: TGTGCTAGTGGTTTGGAAGTTAGCGGGGGGCCTAACTACGAGCAGTACTTC. V and J are TRBV12-5 and TRBJ2-7; 10 bases are a match to TRBD2. This CDR3 comprises 17 residues. Per germline, CDR1 LGHNT and CDR2 FRNRAP. With V trimmed by 1 base and J by 3 bases, 9 bases remained unmatched. Full variable domain (missing parts from reference TRBV12-5 and TRBJ2-7): DARVTQTPRHKVTEMGQEVTMRCQPILGHNTVFWYRQTMMQGLELLAYFRNRAPLDDSGMPKDRFSAEMPDATLATLKIQPSEPRDSAVYFCASGLEVSGGPNYEQYFGPGTRLTVT.

CDR3 nucleotides: TGTGCCAGCTCAACAACAGGTGGACAGGGTGTAAAGTCAGATCAGCCCCAGCATTTT. This translates into CASSTTGGQGVKSDQPQHF. V is TRBV18 and J is TRBJ1-5; 8 positions agree with TRBD1. Germline CDR1 and CDR2: KGHSH and LQKENI. The CDR3 runs to 19 residues. Germline trimming cut 5 bases from V and 5 bases from J; bases unmatched to any gene: 20.

This clone was detected only a few times. V gene TRBV2 combines with J gene TRBJ2-2; D uncertain. The germline gives CDR1 SNHLY, CDR2 FYNNEI. The V end was cut by 7 bases, the J end by 4 bases, with 13 bases between. This CDR3 is 14 amino acids long. The CDR3 sequence: CASKTDLITGELFF. The CDR3 coding sequence is TGTGCCAGCAAGACTGACTTAATCACCGGGGAGCTGTTTTTT.

The sample holds one count of this clone. This chain connects TRBV6-5 to TRBJ1-1, with a weak D call TRBD1 (6 bases). Germline-derived CDR1 and CDR2 are MNHEY and SVGAGI. V dropped 0 bases and J dropped 8 bases, with 7 bases sitting between them. This CDR3 spans 12 amino acids. The CDR3 DNA follows: TGTGCCAGCAGTTACTCGGGACAAGAAGCTTTCTTT. It yields the protein CASSYSGQEAFF.

V gene TRBV5-1 combines with J gene TRBJ2-1; D is unclear. The CDR3 spans 13 residues. The germline V gene has CDR1 SGHRS and CDR2 YFSETQ. V lost 0 bases to trimming and J lost 1 base, with 2 bases between them. In nucleotides, the CDR3 is TGCGCCAGCAGCTTGGGATCCTACAATGAGCAGTTCTTC. Its protein is CASSLGSYNEQFF.

The rearrangement joins TRBV2 to TRBJ2-1; 12 nucleotides line up with TRBD2. V trimming: 7 bases; J trimming: 6 bases; junction bases outside the gene matches: 13. This CDR3 is 17 amino acids long. Germline values: CDR1 SNHLY, CDR2 FYNNEI. CDR3 sequence reads: CASTTQVALAGGNEQFF. The DNA of the CDR3 is TGTGCCAGCACTACCCAGGTCGCACTAGCGGGGGGCAATGAGCAGTTCTTC.

The chain combines TRBV12-5 with TRBJ2-1, with D maybe TRBD1 (6 bases). V shed 0 bases and J shed 1 base, with 16 bases lying between them. The CDR3 has 18 amino acids. CDR1 LGHNT and CDR2 FRNRAP come from the germline V gene. In DNA, the CDR3 is TGTGCTAGTGGTTTGGTACTTGGGTCAGGGGTATCCTACAATGAGCAGTTCTTC. Its translation: CASGLVLGSGVSYNEQFF.

The chain employs TRBV7-9 and TRBJ1-1, with D perhaps TRBD1 (5 bases). CDR3 length: 14 amino acids. The germline V gene encodes CDR1 SEHNR and CDR2 FQNEAQ (reference sequence). Trimming stripped 3 bases from V and 1 base from J, with 9 bases between. The chain's CDR3 is CASSFRVENTEAFF. CDR3 DNA sequence: TGTGCCAGCAGCTTCAGGGTAGAGAACACTGAAGCTTTCTTT.

The gene calls are TRBV27 and TRBJ2-5; perhaps TRBD1 as D (6 bases). V lost 10 bases to trimming and J lost 4 bases, with 22 bases between them. The CDR3 contains 15 residues. The germline V gene has CDR1 MNHEY and CDR2 SMNVEV (reference sequence). The chain's CDR3 is CATSRWGRERETQYF. In DNA form, the CDR3 reads TGTGCCACCTCCCGTTGGGGGCGTGAGAGAGAGACCCAGTACTTC.

In DNA, the CDR3 is TGTGCCACCAGTGAAAGGCAGAAGCATAGCAATCAGCCCCAGCATTTT. Translating it yields CATSERQKHSNQPQHF. V usage is TRBV24-1 and J usage is TRBJ1-5; D not certain. Germline V CDR1 and CDR2: KGHDR, SFDVKD. Trimming removed 4 bases at V and 0 bases at J, with 12 bases between. This CDR3 spans 16 amino acids.

The genes are TRBV11-2 and TRBJ2-1; D possibly uses TRBD1 or TRBD2 (5 bases each). There are 18 residues in the CDR3. Germline V CDR1 and CDR2: SGHAT, FQNNGV. V gave up 5 bases and J gave up 4 bases, with 24 bases separating them. CDR3 sequence: CASSPRGRVSKGYNEQFF. CDR3 DNA sequence: TGTGCCAGCAGCCCACGGGGCAGAGTCTCGAAAGGATACAATGAGCAGTTCTTC.

The rearrangement joins TRBV6-2 or TRBV6-3 to TRBJ1-1; TRBD1 matches at 9 bases. The CDR3 sequence is 16 residues long. Germline CDR1 and CDR2: MNHEY and SVGEGT. J was trimmed by 6 bases and V by 5 bases; bases with no gene match: 13. The CDR3 is CASSPGTGYPLAEAFF. CDR3 DNA sequence: TGTGCCAGCAGTCCCGGGACAGGGTACCCCCTTGCTGAAGCTTTCTTT.

The V and J genes are TRBV19 and TRBJ1-1; D may be TRBD1 (5 bases). The CDR3 sequence is 13 residues long. V gave up 7 bases and J gave up 1 base, with 10 bases separating them. Germline lookup yields CDR1 LNHDA and CDR2 SQIVND (reference sequence). The DNA for the CDR3 is TGTGCCAGTAACGCAGGGACGAACACTGAAGCTTTCTTT. Amino acid sequence: CASNAGTNTEAFF.

The chain couples TRBV5-1 to TRBJ2-2, with 13 bases matching TRBD2. Germline assignment: CDR1 SGHRS and CDR2 YFSETQ. The V segment lost 4 bases and the J segment 5 bases; nucleotides outside the gene matches: 2. This CDR3 is built from 15 residues. CDR3: CASSLTSGGTGELFF. CDR3 sequence (DNA): TGCGCCAGCAGCCTGACTAGCGGGGGGACCGGGGAGCTGTTTTTT.

The chain employs TRBV27 and TRBJ2-3, with TRBD1 identical over 7 bases. J gave up 0 bases and V 4 bases, and 1 base lay outside the gene matches. The germline V gene encodes CDR1 MNHEY and CDR2 SMNVEV (reference sequence). The CDR3 consists of 14 residues. CDR3 region: CASSWDRSTDTQYF. The DNA for the CDR3 is TGTGCCAGCAGTTGGGACAGAAGCACAGATACGCAGTATTTT.

CDR3 in DNA: TGTGCCAGCAGCCAAGGGCCGGGACTCCAGAGTAATGAGCAGTTCTTC. It yields the protein CASSQGPGLQSNEQFF. The gene calls are TRBV4-2 and TRBJ2-1, with D possibly matching TRBD2 (6 bases). This CDR3 spans 16 amino acids. The germline V gene has CDR1 LGHNA and CDR2 YNFKEQ. The V end lost 1 base, the J end lost 7 bases, and 17 bases lay between the germline ends.

This chain uses TRBV19 with TRBJ2-5; 10 nucleotides match TRBD2. The length of the CDR3 is 15 residues. With 3 bases clipped from V and 7 bases from J, the junction kept 8 bases outside the gene matches. The germline V gene encodes CDR1 LNHDA and CDR2 SQIVND (reference sequence). The CDR3, as DNA: TGTGCCAGTAGTATTCAGACTAGCGGGCTGGGGACCCAGTACTTC. This sequence encodes CASSIQTSGLGTQYF.

The rearrangement links TRBV7-2 to TRBJ1-5; no clear D. Germline lookup yields CDR1 SGHTA and CDR2 FQGNSA. Trimming shortened V by 5 bases and J by 1 base, and 9 bases separated the two germline ends. The CDR3 covers 14 residues. The CDR3 nucleotides are TGTGCCAGCAGCCGCCCCGGGAGCAATCAGCCCCAGCATTTT. Amino acids: CASSRPGSNQPQHF.

The chain carries TRBV5-4 and TRBJ2-3; TRBD1 might be the D (6 bases). V was pared by 6 bases and J by 5 bases, with 16 bases between. The CDR3 spans 14 residues. CDR1 and CDR2 from the germline V gene are SGHNT and YYREEE (reference sequence). CDR3 coding DNA: TGTGCCAGCACCACCTGGGGGCAGGGAGATACGCAGTATTTT. Its translation: CASTTWGQGDTQYF.